What follows describes a single T cell receptor beta chain. Its antigen is still unknown. Sequencing used immunoSEQ multiplex PCR; TCRdb keeps in-frame clones, though not all of them. The data hold approximately 89,000 clones, with approximately 95% observed a single time. V lost 6 bases and J lost 11; bases outside the gene matches: 14. The CDR3 loop spans 14 amino acids. Germline CDR1 MNHEY, CDR2 SVGAGI. The sample originates from a study of graft-versus-host responses after intestinal transplantation. As for the study in general: Transplant recipients had multivisceral, liver-intestinal, or isolated intestinal grafts. Each recipient received anti-thymocyte globulin induction, then tacrolimus and steroids for 2 to 4 years.

Study-wide findings and caveats: GvH clones surfaced in recipient marrow, some emerging earlier in ileum or blood. The highest levels of circulating GvH clones went along with early declines in HvG clones after transplant.

The source was unstimulated CD8+ T cells sorted from spleen or lymph node cells, collected before transplant. The sequence was collected from a human donor who was the organ donor for an intestinal transplant. The rearrangement links TRBV6-5 to TRBJ1-2; 8 bases map to TRBD1. The CDR3 is CASSRDRTWMRYTF. In nucleotides, the CDR3 is TGTGCCAGCAGCCGGGACAGGACCTGGATGCGGTACACCTTC.